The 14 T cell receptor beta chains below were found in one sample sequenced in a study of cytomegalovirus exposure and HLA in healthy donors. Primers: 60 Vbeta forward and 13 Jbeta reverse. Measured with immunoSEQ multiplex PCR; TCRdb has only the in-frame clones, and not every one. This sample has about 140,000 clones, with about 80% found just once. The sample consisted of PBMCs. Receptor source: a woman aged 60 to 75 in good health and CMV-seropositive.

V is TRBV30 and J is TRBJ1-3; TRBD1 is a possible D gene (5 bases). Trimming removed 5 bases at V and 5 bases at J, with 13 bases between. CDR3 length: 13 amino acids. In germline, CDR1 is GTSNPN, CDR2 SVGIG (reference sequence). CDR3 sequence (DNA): TGTGCCTGGGGTGCGGGGGTGAGAAACACCATATATTTT. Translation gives CAWGAGVRNTIYF.

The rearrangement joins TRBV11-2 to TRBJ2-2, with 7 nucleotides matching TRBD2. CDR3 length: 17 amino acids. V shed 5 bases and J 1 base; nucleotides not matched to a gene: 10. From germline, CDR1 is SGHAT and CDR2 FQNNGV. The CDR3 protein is CASSTSLGGLNTGELFF. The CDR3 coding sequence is TGTGCCAGCAGCACTTCCTTGGGGGGGTTGAACACCGGGGAGCTGTTTTTT.

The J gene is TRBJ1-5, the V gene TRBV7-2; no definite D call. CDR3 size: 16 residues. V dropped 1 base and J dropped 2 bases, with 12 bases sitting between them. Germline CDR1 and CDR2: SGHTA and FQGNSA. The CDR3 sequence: CASSLVTSGGNQPQHF. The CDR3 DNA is TGTGCCAGCAGCTTAGTCACAAGTGGTGGCAATCAGCCCCAGCATTTT.

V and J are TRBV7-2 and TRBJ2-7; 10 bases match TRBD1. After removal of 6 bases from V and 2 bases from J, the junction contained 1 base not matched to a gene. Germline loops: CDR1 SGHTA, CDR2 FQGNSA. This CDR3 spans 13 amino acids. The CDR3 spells CASRDRGAYEQYF. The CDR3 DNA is TGTGCCAGCAGGGACAGGGGGGCCTACGAGCAGTACTTC.

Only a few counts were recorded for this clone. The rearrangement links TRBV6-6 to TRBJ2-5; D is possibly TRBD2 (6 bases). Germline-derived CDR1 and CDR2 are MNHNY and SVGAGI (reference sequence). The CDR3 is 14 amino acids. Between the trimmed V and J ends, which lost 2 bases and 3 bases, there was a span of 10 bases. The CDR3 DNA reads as TGTGCCAGCAGTTACGTAGCGGAGGAAGAGACCCAGTACTTC. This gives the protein CASSYVAEEETQYF.

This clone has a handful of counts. CDR3 nucleotides: TGTGCCAGCACCAAAACCGGGAATCCCAACACTGAAGCTTTCTTT. Amino acids: CASTKTGNPNTEAFF. The chain employs TRBV7-3 and TRBJ1-1; D is uncertain. Germline V CDR1 and CDR2: SGHTA, FQGTGA. This CDR3 spans 15 amino acids. V was cut by 7 bases and J by 2 bases, with 17 bases left in between. Combining the CDR3 with reference TRBV7-3 and TRBJ1-1 gives the whole variable domain GAGVSQTPSNKVTEKGKYVELRCDPISGHTALYWYRQSLGQGPEFLIYFQGTGAADDSGLPNDRFFAVRPEGSVSTLKIQRTERGDSAVYLCASTKTGNPNTEAFFGQGTRLTVV.

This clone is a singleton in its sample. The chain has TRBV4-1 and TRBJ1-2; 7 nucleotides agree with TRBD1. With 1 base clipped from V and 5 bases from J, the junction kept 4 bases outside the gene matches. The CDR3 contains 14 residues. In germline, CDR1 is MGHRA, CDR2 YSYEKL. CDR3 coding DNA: TGCGCCAGCAGCCAAGGAACAGGGGTATATGGCTACACCTTC. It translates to CASSQGTGVYGYTF.

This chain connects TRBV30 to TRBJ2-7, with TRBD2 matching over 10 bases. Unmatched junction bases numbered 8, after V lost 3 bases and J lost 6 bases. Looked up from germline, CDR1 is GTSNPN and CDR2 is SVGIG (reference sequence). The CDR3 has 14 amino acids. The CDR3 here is CAWSRGLAGVEQYF. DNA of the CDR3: TGTGCCTGGAGCAGAGGGCTAGCGGGAGTCGAGCAGTACTTC.

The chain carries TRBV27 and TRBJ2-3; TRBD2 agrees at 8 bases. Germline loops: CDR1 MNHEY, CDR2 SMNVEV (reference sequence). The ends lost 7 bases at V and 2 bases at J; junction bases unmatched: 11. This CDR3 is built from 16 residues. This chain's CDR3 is CASNPITSGSTDTQYF. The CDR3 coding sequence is TGTGCCAGCAACCCTATTACTAGCGGATCCACAGATACGCAGTATTTT.

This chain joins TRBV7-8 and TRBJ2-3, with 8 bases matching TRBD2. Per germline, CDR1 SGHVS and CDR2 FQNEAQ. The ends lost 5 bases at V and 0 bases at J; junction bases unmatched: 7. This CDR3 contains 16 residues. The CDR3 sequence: CASSARTSSSTDTQYF. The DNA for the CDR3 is TGTGCCAGCAGCGCCAGGACTAGCAGTAGCACAGATACGCAGTATTTT.

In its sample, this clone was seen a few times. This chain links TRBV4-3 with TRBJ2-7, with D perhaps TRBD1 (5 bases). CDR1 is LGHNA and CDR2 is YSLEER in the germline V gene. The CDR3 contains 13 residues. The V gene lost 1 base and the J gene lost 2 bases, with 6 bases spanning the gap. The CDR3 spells CASSQGQTYEQYF. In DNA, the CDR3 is TGCGCCAGCAGCCAAGGACAGACCTACGAGCAGTACTTC.

CDR3 region: CSAMGPTEQYF. For the CDR3, the DNA is TGCAGTGCTATGGGGCCTACCGAGCAGTACTTC. V gene TRBV20-1 combines with J gene TRBJ2-7; D is possibly TRBD1 (5 bases). The CDR3 is 11 amino acids. The germline V and J ends were trimmed by 4 bases and 6 bases, with 10 bases remaining between them. Germline V CDR1 and CDR2: DFQATT, SNEGSKA (reference sequence).

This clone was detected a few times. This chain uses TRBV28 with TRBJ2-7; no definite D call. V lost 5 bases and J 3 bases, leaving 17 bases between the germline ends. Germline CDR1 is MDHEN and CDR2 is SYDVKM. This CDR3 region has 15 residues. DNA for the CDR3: TGTGCCAGCAGTCCCAAGGTTGCTGAGGACTACGAGCAGTACTTC. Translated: CASSPKVAEDYEQYF.

CDR3 loop: CASRQTSGQAYEQYF. DNA of the CDR3: TGTGCCAGCAGACAAACTAGCGGGCAGGCCTACGAGCAGTACTTC. The chain is built from TRBV6-5 and TRBJ2-7, with 9 bases identical to TRBD2. The CDR3 sequence is 15 residues long. Germline CDR1 and CDR2: MNHEY and SVGAGI. V was pared by 6 bases and J by 2 bases, with 8 bases of the junction left unmatched.